This T cell receptor (beta chain) was identified in a study of metastatic and nonmetastatic thyroid tumors. Looking at the study overall: Comparison of repertoires was carried out across blood and tumor or nodule tissue from malignant and benign thyroid patients.

Before thyroid surgery, none of the patients had received any treatment. From the PCR reads, TCRdb re-called clones with MiXCR. The repertoire holds 30,000 or so clones, with about 29% as singletons. Comments on this clone: The target antigen is unknown.

Germline trimming cut 4 bases from V and 2 bases from J; bases unmatched to any gene: 4. This CDR3 has 14 residues. Germline assignment: CDR1 SGHNT and CDR2 YYREEE (reference sequence). Study conclusions and caveats: In blood and tumor, TCR beta diversity was reportedly significantly higher in malignant thyroid tumors than in benign nodules.

Sequenced: blood. The receptor comes from a female donor with papillary thyroid cancer or a benign thyroid nodule (not recorded which). Some clones in this sample may be carry-over from other donors' samples. The chain couples TRBV5-4 to TRBJ1-1; 8 nucleotides agree with TRBD1. In nucleotides, the CDR3 is TGTGCCAGCAGCAAAGGACAGGGCAACACTGAAGCTTTCTTT. Its protein is CASSKGQGNTEAFF.